The clone carrying this T cell receptor beta chain was counted at least ten times. Naive CD8 cells were CD45RO-negative, positively selected for CCR7, excluding terminally differentiated effector memory CD45RA+ cells. The data belong to a study of shared clonotypes between healthy human individuals. Across the whole study: Donors were a couple of women and a few men aged 18 to 49.

Measured with immunoSEQ multiplex PCR; TCRdb has only the in-frame clones, and not every one. In the table there are about 2.1 million clones, 90% to 95% of which are singletons. The receptor's source is a man aged 18-30 years in good health. Some clones in this sample may be carry-over from other donors' samples. What was sequenced was naive CD8+ T cells from PBMCs.

As DNA, the CDR3 is TGTGCCAGCAGCCAATGGCGACTCATGGAGGAGACCCAGTACTTC. Translating it yields CASSQWRLMEETQYF. The V call is TRBV16, the J call TRBJ2-5; D is undetermined. Germline V CDR1 and CDR2: KGHSY, FQNENV. The CDR3 extends over 15 amino acids. The ends were cut back, 1 base at V and 5 bases at J, with 14 bases in the middle.